The 26 T cell receptor beta chains listed next were all sequenced from one sample in a study of shared clonotypes between healthy human individuals. TCRdb's copy holds only in-frame clones and misses some; the assay was immunoSEQ multiplex PCR. The repertoire has roughly 2,000,000 clones, roughly 95% of them found once; the top ten carry approximately 1.2%. As defined, naive CD8 cells were CD45RO-negative and positively selected for CCR7, with terminally differentiated effector memory CD45RA+ cells excluded. The sequenced material came from naive CD8+ T cells sorted from blood. Every receptor here comes from a man younger than 30 in good health.

Comments on this clone: This same CDR3 is encoded by further DNA sequences in the sample. The genes are TRBV7-8 and TRBJ2-2, with TRBD1 matching over 9 bases. The germline V gene has CDR1 SGHVS and CDR2 FQNEAQ. The CDR3 spans 15 residues. Trimming took 3 bases from V and 1 from J; bases not matched to a gene: 0. CDR3 nucleotides: TGTGCCAGCAGCTTGGGACAGGGGAACACCGGGGAGCTGTTTTTT. It codes for CASSLGQGNTGELFF.

J is TRBJ1-1 and V is TRBV12-5; D unresolved. V lost 3 bases, J lost 4 bases, and 6 bases lay in between. The CDR3 loop spans 12 amino acids. Germline V lookup: CDR1 LGHNT, CDR2 FRNRAP. The CDR3 loop reads CASGFSGTEAFF. The CDR3 coding sequence is TGTGCTAGTGGTTTCTCCGGCACTGAAGCTTTCTTT.

The V and J genes are TRBV2 and TRBJ2-7; D is unclear. The CDR3 consists of 14 residues. In germline, CDR1 is SNHLY, CDR2 FYNNEI. The V end was cut by 2 bases, the J end by 1 base, with 9 bases between. This CDR3 reads CASSEPTGSYEQYF. Here the CDR3 DNA reads TGTGCCAGCAGTGAACCGACCGGGTCCTACGAGCAGTACTTC.

For the CDR3, the DNA is TGTGCCAGCAGTTTGTGGCAGGGGAGGGCCGAGCAGTACTTC. This translates into CASSLWQGRAEQYF. This chain joins TRBV27 and TRBJ2-7, with a weak D call TRBD2 (7 bases). Trimming left V 3 bases short and J 6 bases short, with 15 bases between. Per the germline V gene, CDR1 is MNHEY and CDR2 is SMNVEV (reference sequence). The CDR3 is 14 residues long.

This chain links TRBV28 with TRBJ2-7; D gene uncertain. CDR3 length: 13 residues. The ends were cut back, 5 bases at V and 0 bases at J, with 8 bases in the middle. The germline V gene has CDR1 MDHEN and CDR2 SYDVKM. Here the CDR3 DNA reads TGTGCCAGCAGTCCGACGAGCTCCTACGAGCAGTACTTC. Its protein is CASSPTSSYEQYF.

The chain is built from TRBV6-5 and TRBJ2-7; 12 bases are shared with TRBD2. The CDR3 contains 16 residues. Germline lookup yields CDR1 MNHEY and CDR2 SVGAGI. V was pared by 2 bases and J by 3 bases, with 5 bases of the junction left unmatched. Written as DNA, the CDR3 is TGTGCCAGCAGTTACGGGACTAGCGGGTGGGGCTACGAGCAGTACTTC. It is translated as CASSYGTSGWGYEQYF.

V is TRBV25-1 and J is TRBJ2-2; possibly TRBD1 or TRBD2 for D (6 bases each). Germline V lookup: CDR1 MGHDK, CDR2 SYGVNS. The CDR3 runs to 14 residues. V was pared by 10 bases and J by 4 bases, with 16 bases between. The CDR3 coding sequence is TGTGCCACCGGGGGCATGCTGGGCACCGGGGAGCTGTTTTTT. Its translation: CATGGMLGTGELFF.

The V call is TRBV19, the J call TRBJ1-1, with 7 bases identical to TRBD1. The CDR3 consists of 13 residues. CDR1 and CDR2 from the germline V gene are LNHDA and SQIVND (reference sequence). Unmatched junction bases numbered 6, after V lost 10 bases and J lost 1 base. DNA for the CDR3: TGTGCCATTCGACAGGGTGGGAACACTGAAGCTTTCTTT. This translates into CAIRQGGNTEAFF.

The V gene is TRBV28, the J gene TRBJ2-7, with D perhaps matching TRBD1 (5 bases). CDR3 size: 16 residues. Per germline, CDR1 MDHEN and CDR2 SYDVKM. Trimming removed 2 bases at V and 0 bases at J, with 14 bases between. This CDR3 reads CASSLLGEGISYEQYF. Written as DNA, the CDR3 is TGTGCCAGCAGTTTACTAGGGGAAGGGATCTCCTACGAGCAGTACTTC.

The chain employs TRBV28 and TRBJ1-1; D is possibly TRBD1 (6 bases). V lost 5 bases and J lost 0, with 10 bases in between. CDR3 length: 14 amino acids. CDR1 is MDHEN and CDR2 is SYDVKM in the germline V gene. CDR3 sequence reads: CASSPGQMNTEAFF. The CDR3 coding sequence is TGTGCCAGCAGTCCCGGACAGATGAACACTGAAGCTTTCTTT.

V usage is TRBV5-4 and J usage is TRBJ1-6; possibly TRBD1 for D (5 bases). V was shortened by 4 bases and J by 7 bases, with 15 bases between the two germline ends. Germline loops: CDR1 SGHNT, CDR2 YYREEE (reference sequence). This CDR3 has 15 amino acids. The CDR3: CASSRLEGLNSPLHF. DNA for the CDR3: TGTGCCAGCAGCCGCCTCGAGGGGCTAAATTCACCCCTCCACTTT.

CDR3 sequence: CASSLYARSTDTQYF. The CDR3 DNA follows: TGTGCCAGCAGCCTCTACGCTAGAAGCACAGATACGCAGTATTTT. This sequence joins TRBV6-5 and TRBJ2-3, with unresolved D. The CDR3 runs to 15 residues. Germline V CDR1 and CDR2: MNHEY, SVGAGI. V shed 6 bases and J shed 0 bases, with 13 bases lying between them.

V gene TRBV4-1 combines with J gene TRBJ2-1, with D uncertain. The germline CDR1 and CDR2 sequences are MGHRA and YSYEKL. The CDR3 is made up of 16 amino acids. The V and J ends lost 6 bases and 4 bases respectively, with 19 bases between them. The CDR3 nucleotides read TGCGCCAGCAGTCAGTTTCTAGATTCCAGATACAATGAGCAGTTCTTC. Translating it yields CASSQFLDSRYNEQFF.

This chain uses TRBV4-3 with TRBJ2-1; no clear D gene. The germline V gene encodes CDR1 LGHNA and CDR2 YSLEER. V was cut by 1 base and J by 6 bases, with 13 bases left in between. This CDR3 has 15 amino acids. CDR3 residues: CASSQGTAKGNEQFF. CDR3 nucleotides: TGCGCCAGCAGCCAAGGGACCGCCAAAGGCAATGAGCAGTTCTTC.

The gene calls are TRBV5-1 and TRBJ2-1; TRBD1 agrees at 8 bases. CDR3 length: 16 residues. The V gene's germline CDR1 is SGHRS and CDR2 YFSETQ. V dropped 4 bases and J dropped 5; count of bases not matched to a gene: 11. CDR3 nucleotide sequence: TGCGCCAGCAGCCCCGGACAGGGTGGGATCAACAATGAGCAGTTCTTC. This translates into CASSPGQGGINNEQFF.

The V and J genes are TRBV6-1 and TRBJ1-1; D unclear. This CDR3 contains 10 residues. The germline V and J ends were trimmed by 7 bases and 3 bases, with 3 bases remaining between them. Germline V gene lookup returns CDR1 MNHNS and CDR2 SASEGT. The DNA for the CDR3 is TGTGCCAGCACCGACACTGAAGCTTTCTTT. Its translation is CASTDTEAFF.

This clone was observed a few times. The chain couples TRBV12-5 to TRBJ1-2; 12 bases match TRBD1. The CDR3 runs to 18 residues. With 1 base clipped from V and 4 bases from J, the junction kept 10 bases outside the gene matches. Germline CDR1 LGHNT, CDR2 FRNRAP. DNA of the CDR3: TGTGCTAGTGGTTTGGACCGGGACAGGGGGCTGCTCTTCTATGGCTACACCTTC. Translated, it gives CASGLDRDRGLLFYGYTF.

This chain joins TRBV14 and TRBJ2-3; D call uncertain. The V gene lost 3 bases and the J gene lost 4 bases, with 17 bases spanning the gap. Germline V gene sequence: CDR1 SGHDN, CDR2 FVKESK. The CDR3 sequence is 16 residues long. Here the CDR3 reads CASSHTVGKWADTQYF. The DNA of the CDR3 is TGTGCCAGCAGCCATACTGTGGGGAAATGGGCAGATACGCAGTATTTT.

The rearrangement links TRBV2 to TRBJ1-3; possible D gene TRBD1, 5 bases. This CDR3 region has 16 residues. Germline assignment: CDR1 SNHLY and CDR2 FYNNEI. The V gene lost 6 bases and the J gene lost 1 base, with 16 bases spanning the gap. CDR3 sequence (DNA): TGTGCCAGCAGATCGGAGGGGATAGGGTCTGGAAACACCATATATTTT. Residues: CASRSEGIGSGNTIYF. The whole variable domain, filled in from reference TRBV2 and TRBJ1-3, reads EPEVTQTPSHQVTQMGQEVILRCVPISNHLYFYWYRQILGQKVEFLVSFYNNEISEKSEIFDDQFSVERPDGSNFTLKIRSTKLEDSAMYFCASRSEGIGSGNTIYFGEGSWLTVV.

This clone came up once. In the same sample, other DNA sequences code for this CDR3. The V call is TRBV9, the J call TRBJ2-7; TRBD1 aligns across 8 bases. V shed 3 bases, J shed 1 base, and the junction held 6 bases outside the gene matches. The CDR3 consists of 15 residues. The germline gives CDR1 SGDLS, CDR2 YYNGEE. CDR3 sequence (DNA): TGTGCCAGCAGCGAGGGGACAGGCCTTTCCTACGAGCAGTACTTC. As protein: CASSEGTGLSYEQYF. Filled out from reference TRBV9 and TRBJ2-7, the complete variable domain reads DSGVTQTPKHLITATGQRVTLRCSPRSGDLSVYWYQQSLDQGLQFLIQYYNGEERAKGNILERFSAQQFPDLHSELNLSSLELGDSALYFCASSEGTGLSYEQYFGPGTRLTVT.

This chain links TRBV7-2 with TRBJ2-7, with 10 bases matching TRBD2. The CDR3 is 17 residues long. Germline V CDR1 and CDR2: SGHTA, FQGNSA. J was trimmed by 1 base and V by 5 bases; bases with no gene match: 11. The CDR3 coding sequence is TGTGCCAGCAGCCCAGATTGGACTAGCGGATTATCCTACGAGCAGTACTTC. Amino acids: CASSPDWTSGLSYEQYF.

V gene TRBV6-5 combines with J gene TRBJ2-1; the D is unclear. Germline V lookup: CDR1 MNHEY, CDR2 SVGAGI. The CDR3 loop spans 13 amino acids. Trimming cost V 0 bases and J 7 bases, with 7 bases left between them. As DNA, the CDR3 is TGTGCCAGCAGTTACTCCATTACGAATGAGCAGTTCTTC. Translating it yields CASSYSITNEQFF.

This clone was seen only a few times. The chain combines TRBV19 with TRBJ1-4; D gene ambiguous. The CDR3 runs to 15 residues. The germline V gene encodes CDR1 LNHDA and CDR2 SQIVND (reference sequence). With 4 bases removed from V and 7 bases from J, the gap between germline ends came to 16 bases. Here the CDR3 DNA reads TGTGCCAGTAGTAACCTCGATCTCTCCGGTGAAAAACTGTTTTTT. The encoded protein is CASSNLDLSGEKLFF. The variable domain in full, completed from reference TRBV19 and TRBJ1-4, reads DGGITQSPKYLFRKEGQNVTLSCEQNLNHDAMYWYRQDPGQGLRLIYYSQIVNDFQKGDIAEGYSVSREKKESFPLTVTSAQKNPTAFYLCASSNLDLSGEKLFFGSGTQLSVL.

The rearrangement joins TRBV5-1 to TRBJ2-1, with 9 bases lining up with TRBD1. The CDR3 spans 16 residues. The germline CDR1 and CDR2 sequences are SGHRS and YFSETQ. Unmatched junction bases numbered 7, after V lost 1 base and J lost 5 bases. This chain's CDR3 is CASSLPGQGDDNEQFF. The CDR3 coding sequence is TGCGCCAGCAGCTTGCCGGGACAGGGTGACGACAATGAGCAGTTCTTC.

The chain couples TRBV6-1 to TRBJ1-5; D gene ambiguous. The length of the CDR3 is 14 residues. The germline CDR1 and CDR2 sequences are MNHNS and SASEGT. Trimming left V 11 bases short and J 0 bases short, with 14 bases between. The CDR3 DNA reads TGTGCCTCCATGGTTTATTATAGCAATCAGCCCCAGCATTTT. This codes for CASMVYYSNQPQHF.

V gene TRBV9 combines with J gene TRBJ2-3; D remains ambiguous. The CDR3 is 13 residues long. The germline V gene has CDR1 SGDLS and CDR2 YYNGEE. V was cut by 0 bases and J by 2 bases, with 4 bases left in between. In DNA, the CDR3 is TGTGCCAGCAGCGTAGCTCCCACAGATACGCAGTATTTT. It codes for CASSVAPTDTQYF. Together with reference TRBV9 and TRBJ2-3, the CDR3 gives the full variable domain: DSGVTQTPKHLITATGQRVTLRCSPRSGDLSVYWYQQSLDQGLQFLIQYYNGEERAKGNILERFSAQQFPDLHSELNLSSLELGDSALYFCASSVAPTDTQYFGPGTRLTVL.